A selection of T cell receptor beta chains follows, all from one sample in a study of graft-versus-host responses after intestinal transplantation. These TCRs' antigens remain unknown. The table came from immunoSEQ multiplex PCR; TCRdb's copy has only in-frame clones and leaves some out. The sample yields roughly 120,000 clones, around 92% seen once. The sequencing here drew on unstimulated CD8+ T cells sorted from spleen or lymph node cells, taken before transplant. Receptor source: a human donor who was the organ donor for an intestinal transplant. Both conserved end residues are part of each CDR3. The D gene is left open where the match is weak. The size field is filled for only some rows; it gives once, few, many or a size class.

TRBJ2-7	-	TRBV28	-	13	CASSLWTVYEQYF	TGTGCCAGCAGTTTATGGACAGTCTACGAGCAGTACTTC
TRBJ2-7	TRBD1	TRBV7-9	-	13	CASSLDRGYEQYF	TGTGCCAGCAGCTTGGACAGGGGGTACGAGCAGTACTTC
TRBJ2-7	-	TRBV1	-	14	CTSSHYGQGGEQYF	TGCACCAGCAGCCACTATGGACAGGGGGGCGAGCAGTACTTC
TRBJ2-3	TRBD1	TRBV4-2	once	14	CASSLRQGLDTQYF	TGTGCCAGCAGCCTTCGACAGGGTCTGGATACGCAGTATTTT
TRBJ1-1	-	TRBV5-6	-	13	CASSWAGAAEAFF	TGTGCCAGCAGCTGGGCGGGGGCGGCTGAAGCTTTCTTT
TRBJ2-3	-	TRBV4-3	-	16	CASSREPGPSTDTQYF	TGCGCCAGCAGCCGGGAACCGGGACCCAGCACAGATACGCAGTATTTT
TRBJ2-7	-	TRBV2	-	14	CASSEAGGPYEQYF	TGTGCCAGCAGTGAAGCAGGGGGGCCCTACGAGCAGTACTTC
TRBJ2-3	-	TRBV19	-	12	CASSISTDTQYF	TGTGCCAGTAGTATATCCACAGATACGCAGTATTTT
TRBJ1-2	-	TRBV7-9	-	16	CASSLAALDREYGYTF	TGTGCCAGCAGCTTAGCTGCCTTAGACCGCGAATATGGCTACACCTTC
TRBJ2-7	-	TRBV27	-	13	CASSPSTSSLRYF	TGTGCCAGCAGTCCTTCCACTAGCAGCCTACGGTACTTC
TRBJ1-1	-	TRBV5-1	-	14	CASSLQGVNTEAFF	TGCGCCAGCAGCTTACAGGGAGTGAACACTGAAGCTTTCTTT
TRBJ2-7	TRBD2	TRBV4-1	-	15	CASSHLAGGPYEQYF	TGCGCCAGCAGCCATCTAGCGGGAGGGCCCTACGAGCAGTACTTC
TRBJ2-1	-	TRBV19	-	16	CASSIDWSRGGLEQFF	TGTGCCAGTAGTATAGATTGGAGCAGGGGAGGTCTGGAGCAGTTCTTC
TRBJ2-3	TRBD2	TRBV28	once	15	CASSPGTSGTDTQYF	TGTGCCAGCAGTCCCGGGACTAGCGGCACAGATACGCAGTATTTT
TRBJ2-1	-	TRBV9	-	15	CASSPQASSYNEQFF	TGTGCCAGCAGCCCTCAGGCTAGCTCCTACAATGAGCAGTTCTTC
TRBJ1-5	-	TRBV27	-	14	CASSLSGASQPQHF	TGTGCCAGCAGTTTATCGGGGGCAAGCCAGCCCCAGCATTTT
TRBJ1-5	-	TRBV19	-	17	CASSIGPRVHSNQPQHF	TGTGCCAGTAGTATAGGCCCCCGGGTTCATAGCAATCAGCCCCAGCATTTT
TRBJ2-7	-	TRBV27	-	16	CASSFLPATPSYEQYF	TGTGCCAGCAGTTTTCTTCCCGCGACACCTTCCTACGAGCAGTACTTC
TRBJ1-2	-	TRBV12-2	-	19	CASRLAITTIWDRAYGYTF	TGTGCAAGTCGCTTAGCAATCACTACTATCTGGGACAGGGCCTATGGCTACACCTTC
TRBJ1-3	-	TRBV6-5	few	15	CASSRSSLSGNTIYF	TGTGCCAGCAGCCGCTCCAGCCTCTCTGGAAACACCATATATTTT
TRBJ2-7	TRBD2	TRBV4-2	-	15	CASSQAASGSYEQYF	TGTGCCAGCAGCCAAGCGGCTAGCGGCTCCTACGAGCAGTACTTC
TRBJ2-7	-	TRBV7-9	-	13	CASSLVAGNEQYF	TGTGCCAGCAGCTTAGTAGCAGGGAACGAGCAGTACTTC
TRBJ2-7	TRBD2	TRBV5-5	-	14	CASSVRLADYEQYF	TGTGCCAGCAGCGTGAGACTAGCGGACTACGAGCAGTACTTC
TRBJ2-3	-	TRBV29-1	-	16	CSVEFGWGEVRDTQYF	TGCAGCGTTGAATTCGGGTGGGGGGAAGTAAGAGATACGCAGTATTTT
TRBJ2-7	TRBD1	TRBV7-9	once	12	CASGDSSYEQYF	TGTGCCAGCGGGGACAGCTCCTACGAGCAGTACTTC
TRBJ2-3	-	TRBV7-9	-	16	CAANEGLAASTDTQYF	TGTGCCGCTAACGAAGGGCTGGCCGCTAGCACAGATACGCAGTATTTT
TRBJ2-2	TRBD1	TRBV19	-	14	CASSITGGVGELFF	TGTGCCAGTAGTATCACAGGGGGCGTCGGGGAGCTGTTTTTT
TRBJ2-5	TRBD2	TRBV28	-	16	CASSPRSGRAEETQYF	TGTGCCAGCAGTCCGCGAAGCGGGAGGGCCGAAGAGACCCAGTACTTC
TRBJ1-1	-	TRBV4-2	once	14	CASSQESRDTEAFF	TGTGCCAGCAGCCAAGAGTCCAGGGACACTGAAGCTTTCTTT
TRBJ2-7	TRBD2	TRBV13	-	15	CASSRRLAGFYEQYF	TGTGCCAGCAGCCGGCGACTAGCGGGGTTCTACGAGCAGTACTTC
TRBJ2-3	TRBD2	TRBV13	-	13	CAGKRERTDTQYF	TGTGCCGGAAAGCGGGAGCGCACAGATACGCAGTATTTT
TRBJ2-7	TRBD1	TRBV5-1	-	13	CASSPQGPYEQYF	TGCGCCAGCAGCCCACAGGGGCCCTACGAGCAGTACTTC
TRBJ2-7	-	TRBV4-1	-	16	CASSQVGLASSYEQYF	TGCGCCAGCAGCCAAGTAGGTTTAGCGAGCTCCTACGAGCAGTACTTC
TRBJ2-1	TRBD2	TRBV29-1	few	14	CSVPGLAVYNEQFF	TGCAGCGTCCCGGGACTAGCGGTATACAATGAGCAGTTCTTC
TRBJ2-1	TRBD2	TRBV27	-	14	CASKVGTRANEQFF	TGTGCCAGCAAGGTCGGGACTAGGGCCAATGAGCAGTTCTTC